Listed here are 15 T cell receptor beta chains from one sample, sequenced in a study of CXCR3-negative and CXCR3-positive naive CD8 T cells (dated by TCRdb to about 2019). Sequencing was performed on a NextSeq 550. The Human TCR Profiling Kit (MiLaboratory) was used to prepare UMI-labeled 5' RACE TRB cDNA libraries. Each CDR3 protein sequence appears as one entry after TCRdb reprocessed the reads, and no DNA is included. For this sample, the table gives 92,000 or so distinct CDR3 sequences. The ten biggest clones cover around 0.99% of the sample. Input material: naive CXCR3- CD8+ T cells from blood. Interpreted using the paper, the cell subset or site label stands for: CD45RO-CCR7+CD27+CD95- naive CD8+ T cells lacking CXCR3 (TNR3-). The receptors were gathered from a human donor in good health. Some clones in this sample may be carry-over from other donors' samples.

The rearrangement uses TRBV5-6 and TRBJ2-1; TCRdb returns TRBD1, unconfirmable since there is no DNA. CDR3 length: 17 amino acids. Germline-derived CDR1 and CDR2 are SGHDT and YYEEEE. CDR3 in amino acids: CASSSGQALSSYNEQFF. The variable domain in full, with the rest retrieved from reference TRBV5-6 and TRBJ2-1, is DAGVTQSPTHLIKTRGQQVTLRCSPKSGHDTVSWYQQALGQGPQFIFQYYEEEERQRGNFPDRFSGHQFPNYSSELNVNALLLGDSALYLCASSSGQALSSYNEQFFGPGTRLTVL.

The genes are TRBV29-1 and TRBJ1-2. The CDR3 runs 12 residues. CDR1 is SQVTM, CDR2 ANQGSEA, per germline. This chain's CDR3 is CSVQTDTYGYTF. The variable domain in full, completed from reference TRBV29-1 and TRBJ1-2, reads SAVISQKPSRDICQRGTSLTIQCQVDSQVTMMFWYRQQPGQSLTLIATANQGSEATYESGFVIDKFPISRPNLTFSTLTVSNMSPEDSSIYLCSVQTDTYGYTFGSGTRLTVV.

V and J are TRBV6-2 or TRBV6-3 and TRBJ2-1; TCRdb gives TRBD2 as the D gene, but with no DNA this cannot be confirmed. This CDR3 is 14 amino acids long. Germline-derived CDR1 and CDR2 are MNHEY and SVGEGT. CDR3 amino acids: CASSYSSSVNEQFF.

The gene calls are TRBV19 and TRBJ1-1; the TCRdb D gene call, TRBD1, has no DNA to confirm it. The germline V gene encodes CDR1 LNHDA and CDR2 SQIVND (reference sequence). CDR3 length equals 14 residues. CDR3 protein: CASAIYRENTEAFF.

Here the CDR3 reads CSVEDLNRGETQYF. The chain employs TRBV29-1 and TRBJ2-5; TCRdb's assignment of TRBD1 cannot be checked, as there is no DNA. The CDR3 consists of 14 residues. CDR1 SQVTM and CDR2 ANQGSEA come from the germline V gene.

J is TRBJ2-5 and V is TRBV29-1; TCRdb gives TRBD1 as the D gene, but with no DNA this cannot be confirmed. The CDR3 totals 14 residues. Germline V gene data show CDR1 as SQVTM and CDR2 as ANQGSEA. CDR3 protein: CSVGVSDSRETQYF.

V usage is TRBV29-1 and J usage is TRBJ1-1. The CDR3 runs 13 residues. The germline gives CDR1 SQVTM, CDR2 ANQGSEA. CDR3 protein: CSVKWQLNTEAFF.

V gene TRBV10-3 combines with J gene TRBJ2-1; the TRBD1 assignment by TCRdb is unverifiable without DNA. CDR1 ENHRY and CDR2 SYGVKD come from the germline V gene. The CDR3 length is 14 residues. CDR3 sequence reads: CALRAGTGNNEQFF.

CDR3 protein: CSADRVDYGYTF. The chain uses TRBV29-1 and TRBJ1-2; without DNA, the TCRdb call of TRBD1 cannot be checked. CDR3 length equals 12 residues. Germline CDR1 reads SQVTM; CDR2 reads ANQGSEA.

The chain couples TRBV4-1 to TRBJ2-7; TCRdb lists TRBD1, though no DNA is available to test this call. Per germline, CDR1 MGHRA and CDR2 YSYEKL. CDR3 length equals 14 residues. This chain's CDR3 is CASSQSRDRGEQYF.

The gene calls are TRBV7-8 and TRBJ2-1; TCRdb designates TRBD2, a call that cannot be tested without DNA. The CDR3 totals 16 residues. Germline CDR1 and CDR2: SGHVS and FQNEAQ. CDR3 residues: CASSLAPAGGPGEQFF.

The chain employs TRBV25-1 and TRBJ2-1; the TCRdb call, TRBD2, lacks DNA for checking. Germline values: CDR1 MGHDK, CDR2 SYGVNS. This CDR3 region has 15 residues. The CDR3 region is CASSASGGAYNEQFF.

The genes are TRBV5-1 and TRBJ2-1; the D gene TCRdb calls, TRBD2, cannot be checked with no DNA. This CDR3 region has 15 residues. CDR1 is SGHRS, CDR2 YFSETQ, per germline. CDR3 in amino acids: CASSLGLAGGYEQFF.

The chain couples TRBV6-2 or TRBV6-3 to TRBJ1-5; TCRdb designates TRBD1, a call that cannot be tested without DNA. The CDR3 contains 14 residues. The germline gives CDR1 MNHEY, CDR2 SVGEGT. The CDR3 loop reads CASSYSTATEPQHF.

The genes are TRBV12-3 or TRBV12-4 and TRBJ1-2. CDR3 length: 12 residues. Here the CDR3 reads CASSLFTGVYTF.